These 14 T cell receptor beta chains were sequenced from one sample in a study of cytomegalovirus exposure and HLA in healthy donors. Primers: 60 Vbeta forward and 13 Jbeta reverse. Produced via immunoSEQ multiplex PCR; TCRdb's table is partial and in-frame only. The sample has about 80,000 clones, 80% seen once. The sequenced material came from PBMCs. These receptors were obtained from a man aged 50 or older in good health and CMV-seropositive.

CDR3 region: CASSIRGSRNEQFF. The CDR3 DNA sequence: TGTGCCAGTAGTATAAGGGGGAGCCGCAATGAGCAGTTCTTC. The chain joins TRBV19 to TRBJ2-1; D may be TRBD1 (6 bases). The V and J ends lost 2 bases and 6 bases respectively, with 11 bases between them. Looked up from germline, CDR1 is LNHDA and CDR2 is SQIVND (reference sequence). The CDR3 spans 14 residues.

This clone appeared a single time. V gene TRBV27 combines with J gene TRBJ2-3, with a weak D call TRBD2 (6 bases). V was pared by 6 bases and J by 2 bases, with 12 bases between. CDR1 and CDR2 from the germline V gene are MNHEY and SMNVEV (reference sequence). The CDR3 length is 14 residues. CDR3: CASRTGVATDTQYF. The CDR3 nucleotides are TGTGCCAGCAGGACGGGAGTCGCCACAGATACGCAGTATTTT.

The chain employs TRBV27 and TRBJ1-4; TRBD1 might be the D (5 bases). This CDR3 contains 13 residues. Looked up from germline, CDR1 is MNHEY and CDR2 is SMNVEV (reference sequence). The V gene lost 3 bases and the J gene lost 8 bases, with 10 bases spanning the gap. The CDR3 DNA follows: TGTGCCAGCAGTTTCAGGGTAGGGGAAAAACTGTTTTTT. Its protein product is CASSFRVGEKLFF.

This clone was recorded only once. The V gene is TRBV7-2, the J gene TRBJ2-1; 9 bases match TRBD2. V gave up 1 base and J gave up 9 bases; unmatched junction bases: 10. Germline CDR1 is SGHTA and CDR2 is FQGNSA. This CDR3 is built from 16 residues. CDR3 sequence: CASSLGGSGRSGEQFF. DNA of the CDR3: TGTGCCAGCAGCTTAGGCGGGAGCGGGAGGTCTGGTGAGCAGTTCTTC.

J is TRBJ2-3 and V is TRBV19, with D uncertain. Trimming took 9 bases from V and 0 from J, leaving 13 bases between them. The CDR3 spans 14 residues. The germline V gene encodes CDR1 LNHDA and CDR2 SQIVND (reference sequence). The CDR3 sequence is CASCGLTSTDTQYF. CDR3 in DNA: TGTGCCAGCTGCGGCCTGACGAGCACAGATACGCAGTATTTT.

V gene TRBV11-3 combines with J gene TRBJ1-4; perhaps TRBD1 as D (5 bases). CDR1 and CDR2 from the germline V gene are SGHNT and YENEEA. CDR3 length: 13 amino acids. V was clipped by 5 bases and J by 4 bases, with 8 bases between them. CDR3 nucleotides: TGTGCCAGCAGCCGTAGGGGTAATGAAAAACTGTTTTTT. Protein: CASSRRGNEKLFF. Supplemented by reference TRBV11-3 and TRBJ1-4, the full variable domain reads EAGVVQSPRYKIIEKKQPVAFWCNPISGHNTLYWYLQNLGQGPELLIRYENEEAVDDSQLPKDRFSAERLKGVDSTLKIQPAELGDSAVYLCASSRRGNEKLFFGSGTQLSVL.

The J gene is TRBJ2-1, the V gene TRBV4-2; D possibly corresponds to TRBD2 (5 bases). V lost 1 base, J lost 10 bases, and 14 bases lay in between. CDR3 size: 14 residues. Looked up from germline, CDR1 is LGHNA and CDR2 is YNFKEQ. The CDR3 DNA follows: TGTGCCAGCAGCCAAGCAAACCTAGCCGGGGAGCAGTTCTTC. Translating it yields CASSQANLAGEQFF.

V usage is TRBV7-9 and J usage is TRBJ2-7; the D gene is possibly TRBD2 (5 bases). Trimming stripped 5 bases from V and 1 base from J, with 9 bases between. This CDR3 spans 13 amino acids. Germline V gene sequence: CDR1 SEHNR, CDR2 FQNEAQ (reference sequence). CDR3 bases: TGTGCCAGCAGCATGCCGGGATCCTACGAGCAGTACTTC. It specifies CASSMPGSYEQYF.

V is TRBV25-1 and J is TRBJ1-2, with D tentatively TRBD1 (6 bases). The CDR3 is 15 amino acids. The ends were cut back, 3 bases at V and 8 bases at J, with 19 bases in the middle. Germline V CDR1 and CDR2: MGHDK, SYGVNS. CDR3 sequence (DNA): TGTGCCAGCAGTGATCCGGCGAGGGGGTTTGGCGGCTACACCTTC. Protein product: CASSDPARGFGGYTF.

The CDR3 sequence: CASSSNGRIYEQYF. The CDR3 DNA reads as TGCGCCAGCAGCTCGAACGGGAGAATCTACGAGCAGTACTTC. V gene TRBV5-1 combines with J gene TRBJ2-7; D is perhaps TRBD2 (6 bases). Per the germline V gene, CDR1 is SGHRS and CDR2 is YFSETQ. The CDR3 extends over 14 amino acids. The ends were cut back, 3 bases at V and 3 bases at J, with 13 bases in the middle.

This chain uses TRBV6-5 with TRBJ2-1; 9 bases align to TRBD1. This CDR3 is built from 14 residues. Germline CDR1 reads MNHEY; CDR2 reads SVGAGI. The V and J ends lost 9 bases and 8 bases, in that order; junction bases with no gene match: 11. CDR3 sequence reads: CASFTGTGRDEQFF. DNA for the CDR3: TGTGCCAGTTTTACCGGGACAGGGAGGGATGAGCAGTTCTTC.

The V call is TRBV13, the J call TRBJ2-3; D remains ambiguous. V lost 3 bases and J 2 bases, leaving 6 bases between the germline ends. The germline V gene has CDR1 PRHDT and CDR2 FYEKMQ (reference sequence). CDR3 length: 13 amino acids. The CDR3 coding sequence is TGTGCCAGCAGCTTCTCCTACACAGATACGCAGTATTTT. Translation: CASSFSYTDTQYF.

This chain uses TRBV30 with TRBJ2-3; 8 nucleotides line up with TRBD1. CDR1 is GTSNPN, CDR2 SVGIG, per germline (reference sequence). The CDR3 is 14 amino acids. Trimming removed 3 bases from V and 0 bases from J; junction bases left unmatched: 2. CDR3 coding DNA: TGTGCCTGGAGCTGGACAGGGAGCACAGATACGCAGTATTTT. Its protein is CAWSWTGSTDTQYF.

V gene TRBV6-1 combines with J gene TRBJ2-5; D might be TRBD1 (6 bases). The CDR3 totals 16 residues. V shed 2 bases and J shed 2 bases, with 15 bases lying between them. Germline CDR1 is MNHNS and CDR2 is SASEGT. The CDR3: CASSERVSRGQETQYF. The CDR3 DNA reads as TGTGCCAGCAGTGAAAGGGTTTCGAGGGGGCAAGAGACCCAGTACTTC.